This TCR beta chain was profiled in a study of T cell responses to AZD1222 COVID-19 vaccine. General observations from the study: Repertoire samples came only from after the peak T cell response.

As for this clone: Its antigen is still unknown.

The trim removed 0 bases at V and 3 bases at J, leaving 4 bases unmatched. The CDR3 contains 16 residues. Germline CDR1 and CDR2: MNHEY and SMNVEV (reference sequence). The data were produced by immunoSEQ multiplex PCR, yet TCRdb's version contains in-frame clones alone and is incomplete. Of more than 95,000 clones listed, more than 85% are singletons. Sequenced here: peripheral blood, sampled on day 0 of AZD1222 vaccination. This chain links TRBV27 with TRBJ1-5, with 8 bases fitting TRBD1. This clonotype originated in an adult in good health. This CDR3 reads CASSLSGTGINQPQHF. As DNA, the CDR3 is TGTGCCAGCAGTTTATCTGGGACAGGAATCAATCAGCCCCAGCATTTT.